Listed below are T cell receptor beta chains from one sample, sequenced in a study of blood T cell repertoires in COVID-19. The table came from immunoSEQ multiplex PCR; TCRdb's copy has only in-frame clones and leaves some out. The profile shows roughly 230,000 clones, approximately 85% of them singletons. Sequencing input: peripheral blood. The receptors were sampled from a man aged 50 to 59 with COVID-19, enrolled during active disease. Both conserved end residues are part of each CDR3. The D gene is left open where the match is weak. A clone size is listed for some rows: how often the clone was seen (once, few, many), or a class if it is expanded.

d_call	v_call	clone_size	j_call	cdr3_aa	cdr3_nt
TRBD2	TRBV7-2	.	TRBJ2-3	CASSWTSGSTDTQYF	TGTGCCAGCAGCTGGACTAGCGGGAGCACAGATACGCAGTATTTT
.	TRBV30	.	TRBJ1-2	CAWNLQGNYGYTF	TGTGCCTGGAACCTCCAGGGAAATTATGGCTACACCTTC
TRBD2	TRBV5-4	.	TRBJ2-7	CASSPGTSGATYEQYF	TGTGCCAGCAGCCCCGGGACTAGCGGGGCCACCTACGAGCAGTACTTC
.	TRBV3-1/TRBV3-2	.	TRBJ1-5	CASSQGGNQPQHF	TGTGCCAGCAGCCAAGGAGGAAATCAGCCCCAGCATTTT
.	TRBV6-5	.	TRBJ2-7	CASSYSGASYEQYF	TGTGCCAGCAGTTACTCGGGGGCCTCCTACGAGCAGTACTTC
TRBD1	TRBV2	.	TRBJ1-5	CASSADRASNQPQHF	TGTGCCAGCAGTGCTGACAGGGCGAGCAATCAGCCCCAGCATTTT
.	TRBV28	.	TRBJ2-7	CASSLSRTESYEQYF	TGTGCCAGCAGTTTATCCAGGACAGAGTCCTACGAGCAGTACTTC
.	TRBV6-5	few	TRBJ2-2	CASRSQVNTGELFF	TGTGCCAGCCGTAGTCAGGTGAACACCGGGGAGCTGTTTTTT
TRBD1	TRBV30	.	TRBJ1-4	CAWSFGTGDEKLFF	TGTGCCTGGAGCTTTGGGACAGGGGACGAAAAACTGTTTTTT
.	TRBV6-5	many	TRBJ2-7	CASGRPDRRINEQYF	TGTGCCAGCGGTAGACCAGACAGGCGAATTAACGAGCAGTACTTC
TRBD1	TRBV7-3	few	TRBJ2-4	CASSMTGGTRNIQYF	TGTGCCAGCAGCATGACAGGGGGTACGAGAAACATTCAGTACTTC
TRBD1	TRBV6-5	.	TRBJ2-7	CASSPRDRGLWQYF	TGTGCCAGCAGTCCCCGGGACAGGGGGCTTTGGCAGTACTTC
.	TRBV9	once	TRBJ1-2	CASSDLGQNYGYTF	TGTGCCAGCAGCGACCTGGGGCAGAACTATGGCTACACCTTC
TRBD1	TRBV6-4	once	TRBJ1-2	CASFSRDRGPPYRANYGYTF	TGTGCCTCATTCAGCCGGGACAGGGGTCCTCCTTACCGGGCTAACTATGGCTACACCTTC